The 29 T cell receptor beta chains given below trace back to one sample, sequenced in a study of cytomegalovirus exposure and HLA in healthy donors (dated by TCRdb to between 2016 and 2019). Receptor libraries were prepared by the immunoSEQ multiplex PCR assay. For the multiplex PCR, a mixture combining 60 forward primers for TCR Vbeta segments and 13 reverse primers for TCR Jbeta segments was used. TCRdb carries this immuneACCESS record with in-frame sequences only. Its versions omit some clonotypes, under half of them owing to an unresolved V gene in the studies checked, with the rest unexplained. The sample's clone listing holds more than 40,000 clones. The ten largest account for around 16% of the sample. Sample: PBMCs. These receptors were taken from a male donor in good health and CMV-seronegative.

The chain carries TRBV7-9 and TRBJ2-1; possible D gene TRBD2, 6 bases. Deletions cut 7 bases from V and 0 bases from J, with 16 bases between. This CDR3 has 16 amino acids. CDR1 SEHNR and CDR2 FQNEAQ come from the germline V gene (reference sequence). CDR3 sequence (DNA): TGTGCCAGCACCCCCGGTCGGGGAGGCTCCTACAATGAGCAGTTCTTC. Its protein is CASTPGRGGSYNEQFF.

The chain carries TRBV6-5 and TRBJ1-4, with a possible D match to TRBD1 (6 bases). CDR1 and CDR2 (germline): MNHEY, SVGAGI. The V end lost 4 bases, the J end lost 1 base, and 10 bases lay between the germline ends. The CDR3 has 15 residues. CDR3 coding DNA: TGTGCCAGCAGTTCGACGACAGGAACTAATGAAAAACTGTTTTTT. Residues: CASSSTTGTNEKLFF.

The rearrangement links TRBV9 to TRBJ1-4; 9 nucleotides agree with TRBD1. Per the germline V gene, CDR1 is SGDLS and CDR2 is YYNGEE. The CDR3 has 13 residues. V was pared by 3 bases and J by 10 bases, with 4 bases of the junction left unmatched. CDR3 region: CASSATGGGKLFF. The DNA of the CDR3 is TGTGCCAGCAGCGCAACAGGGGGCGGAAAACTGTTTTTT.

The chain is built from TRBV18 and TRBJ1-6; 8 positions match TRBD1. The V gene's germline CDR1 is KGHSH and CDR2 LQKENI. This CDR3 has 16 residues. V lost 6 bases, J lost 2 bases, and 6 bases stayed unmatched. The CDR3 sequence: CASSSGQGTYNSPLHF. Written as DNA, the CDR3 is TGTGCCAGCTCCTCAGGACAGGGAACCTATAATTCACCCCTCCACTTT.

V usage is TRBV7-9 and J usage is TRBJ1-2; 8 bases are shared with TRBD1. This CDR3 has 12 residues. CDR1 SEHNR and CDR2 FQNEAQ come from the germline V gene (reference sequence). V gave up 5 bases and J gave up 8 bases; unmatched junction bases: 4. The DNA for the CDR3 is TGTGCCAGCAGCCGTACAGGGGGAGGCTACACCTTC. Amino acids: CASSRTGGGYTF.

As DNA, the CDR3 is TGTGCCAGCAGCATAGGACAGGGGATTGTCACTGAAGCTTTCTTT. Its translation is CASSIGQGIVTEAFF. V is TRBV7-9 and J is TRBJ1-1, with 9 positions matching TRBD1. The V segment lost 5 bases and the J segment 4 bases; nucleotides outside the gene matches: 8. CDR3 length: 15 amino acids. Germline CDR1 is SEHNR and CDR2 is FQNEAQ (reference sequence).

V gene TRBV29-1 combines with J gene TRBJ1-1, with 8 nucleotides matching TRBD1. The CDR3 totals 11 residues. V trimming: 7 bases; J trimming: 6 bases; junction bases outside the gene matches: 4. The germline V gene encodes CDR1 SQVTM and CDR2 ANQGSEA. DNA for the CDR3: TGCAGCGCGGTGACAGGGGCTGAAGCTTTCTTT. Its protein is CSAVTGAEAFF.

V gene TRBV30 combines with J gene TRBJ2-2, with D maybe TRBD2 (6 bases). This CDR3 spans 13 amino acids. Germline V CDR1 and CDR2: GTSNPN, SVGIG (reference sequence). V lost 0 bases and J lost 6, with 8 bases in between. The CDR3 region has the DNA TGTGCCTGGAGTGTACTAGCAGCCGGGGAGCTGTTTTTT. Translated, it gives CAWSVLAAGELFF.

The rearrangement joins TRBV4-1 to TRBJ2-7; 9 bases match TRBD1. The length of the CDR3 is 15 residues. Germline CDR1 and CDR2: MGHRA and YSYEKL. Trimming took 4 bases from V and 3 from J; bases not matched to a gene: 7. The DNA of the CDR3 is TGCGCCAGCAGCCGGGGACAGGGAGGTGGCTACGAGCAGTACTTC. Translation gives CASSRGQGGGYEQYF.

This chain links TRBV9 with TRBJ1-6, with D possibly TRBD1 on 6 matching bases. The germline V gene has CDR1 SGDLS and CDR2 YYNGEE. The V end lost 4 bases, the J end lost 7 bases, and 15 bases lay between the germline ends. The CDR3 consists of 15 residues. The CDR3 DNA reads TGTGCCAGCAGCCCCCGGACAGAAACCAATTCACCCCTCCACTTT. Its translation: CASSPRTETNSPLHF. The full variable domain, rest sourced from reference TRBV9 and TRBJ1-6, is DSGVTQTPKHLITATGQRVTLRCSPRSGDLSVYWYQQSLDQGLQFLIQYYNGEERAKGNILERFSAQQFPDLHSELNLSSLELGDSALYFCASSPRTETNSPLHFGNGTRLTVT.

V and J are TRBV6-5 and TRBJ1-1; D not certain. The CDR3 contains 13 residues. Looked up from germline, CDR1 is MNHEY and CDR2 is SVGAGI. Between the trimmed V and J ends, which lost 0 bases and 5 bases, there was a span of 7 bases. The CDR3: CASSYSVETEAFF. DNA of the CDR3: TGTGCCAGCAGTTACTCAGTCGAGACTGAAGCTTTCTTT.

The gene calls are TRBV30 and TRBJ2-7, with 12 bases fitting TRBD1. Per germline, CDR1 GTSNPN and CDR2 SVGIG (reference sequence). V lost 0 bases to trimming and J lost 4 bases; unmatched junction nucleotides: 4. The CDR3 contains 15 residues. Here the CDR3 reads CAWSVRDRGRYEQYF. CDR3 DNA sequence: TGTGCCTGGAGTGTTAGGGACAGGGGGCGGTACGAGCAGTACTTC.

The V call is TRBV6-1, the J call TRBJ2-3; TRBD2 is a possible D gene (7 bases). V lost 9 bases and J 1 base, leaving 11 bases between the germline ends. This CDR3 spans 13 amino acids. The germline gives CDR1 MNHNS, CDR2 SASEGT. In nucleotides, the CDR3 is TGTGCCAGTATGGGGGGGCGCACAGATACGCAGTATTTT. The encoded protein is CASMGGRTDTQYF.

The rearrangement uses TRBV13 and TRBJ1-2; 9 bases fit TRBD1. The CDR3 consists of 19 residues. Germline V CDR1 and CDR2: PRHDT, FYEKMQ (reference sequence). The trim removed 3 bases at V and 2 bases at J, leaving 16 bases unmatched. CDR3 sequence reads: CASSLYRDRVGRNNYGYTF. The CDR3 nucleotides read TGTGCCAGCAGCTTGTATAGGGACAGGGTGGGCCGCAACAACTATGGCTACACCTTC.

The rearrangement joins TRBV30 to TRBJ1-6, with D perhaps TRBD1 (5 bases). Germline V gives CDR1 GTSNPN, CDR2 SVGIG (reference sequence). The CDR3 length is 15 residues. V shed 0 bases and J shed 9 bases, with 15 bases lying between them. The CDR3 region is CAWSVLGREGSPLHF. The CDR3, as DNA: TGTGCCTGGAGTGTACTGGGCAGGGAGGGTTCACCCCTCCACTTT.

The V call is TRBV6-6, the J call TRBJ1-2; D is perhaps TRBD1 (5 bases). There are 13 residues in the CDR3. Trimming left V 5 bases short and J 8 bases short, with 15 bases between. Germline values: CDR1 MNHNY, CDR2 SVGAGI (reference sequence). The CDR3 reads CASSQDSSQGYTF. The DNA of the CDR3 is TGTGCCAGCAGTCAAGACAGTAGCCAGGGCTACACCTTC.

The chain is built from TRBV27 and TRBJ2-7; D possibly corresponds to TRBD1 (5 bases). Trimming took off 5 bases at V and 4 bases at J, with 18 bases between the two ends. The CDR3 consists of 15 residues. The germline CDR1 and CDR2 sequences are MNHEY and SMNVEV (reference sequence). CDR3 coding DNA: TGTGCCAGCAGTAGAGACAGATCCGGAAAATACGAGCAGTACTTC. Translation: CASSRDRSGKYEQYF.

This rearrangement joins TRBV6-5 to TRBJ2-5; TRBD2 agrees at 11 bases. This CDR3 is 15 amino acids long. CDR1 is MNHEY, CDR2 SVGAGI, per germline. The V and J ends lost 5 bases and 4 bases, in that order; junction bases with no gene match: 6. CDR3 in DNA: TGTGCCAGCAGTCTCCTAGCGGGGGGTGGAGAGACCCAGTACTTC. The encoded protein is CASSLLAGGGETQYF.

The chain links TRBV5-1 to TRBJ2-5; no clear D gene. This CDR3 comprises 13 residues. Germline CDR1 and CDR2: SGHRS and YFSETQ. Trimming cost V 5 bases and J 4 bases, with 12 bases left between them. The CDR3 region is CASRTSPAETQYF. CDR3 sequence (DNA): TGCGCCAGCAGAACTTCCCCTGCAGAGACCCAGTACTTC.

The genes are TRBV30 and TRBJ1-2, with TRBD1 matching 8 bases. V trimming: 2 bases; J trimming: 4 bases; junction bases outside the gene matches: 3. The CDR3 is 13 residues long. Germline V gene lookup returns CDR1 GTSNPN and CDR2 SVGIG (reference sequence). CDR3: CAWSSGTGYGYTF. In DNA, the CDR3 is TGTGCCTGGAGTAGCGGGACAGGCTATGGCTACACCTTC.

V is TRBV6-1 and J is TRBJ1-1; possibly TRBD1 for D (6 bases). Trimming took off 5 bases at V and 0 bases at J, with 10 bases between the two ends. The CDR3 sequence is 14 residues long. Germline CDR1 reads MNHNS; CDR2 reads SASEGT. CDR3 protein: CASSFQGMNTEAFF. CDR3 sequence (DNA): TGTGCCAGCAGTTTTCAGGGGATGAACACTGAAGCTTTCTTT.

The rearrangement joins TRBV6-5 to TRBJ1-2; the D gene is possibly TRBD1 (5 bases). This CDR3 region has 13 residues. Between the trimmed V and J ends, which lost 5 bases and 2 bases, there was a span of 9 bases. CDR1 and CDR2 from the germline V gene are MNHEY and SVGAGI. CDR3 loop: CASSRDFNYGYTF. CDR3 sequence (DNA): TGTGCCAGCAGTCGGGACTTCAACTATGGCTACACCTTC.

As DNA, the CDR3 is TGTGCCAGCAGCTTGGACAACTCCTACGAGCAGTACTTC. Translation: CASSLDNSYEQYF. V usage is TRBV5-5 and J usage is TRBJ2-7, with unresolved D. This CDR3 spans 13 amino acids. Germline V gene lookup returns CDR1 SGHKS and CDR2 YYEKEE (reference sequence). Trimming removed 0 bases at V and 0 bases at J, with 4 bases between.

The chain uses TRBV6-4 and TRBJ1-5; D gene unclear. Trimming removed 7 bases at V and 0 bases at J, with 16 bases between. CDR3 length: 16 residues. Germline V lookup: CDR1 MRHNA, CDR2 SNTAGT. The chain's CDR3 is CASKLEKPNSNQPQHF. The CDR3 DNA reads as TGTGCCAGCAAGCTCGAAAAGCCCAATAGCAATCAGCCCCAGCATTTT.

This sequence joins TRBV6-5 and TRBJ1-2; D remains unclear. Germline CDR1 reads MNHEY; CDR2 reads SVGAGI. The CDR3 spans 13 residues. The V end lost 0 bases, the J end lost 7 bases, and 9 bases lay between the germline ends. CDR3 sequence: CASSYSGVRGYTF. CDR3 nucleotide sequence: TGTGCCAGCAGTTACTCGGGCGTGCGTGGCTACACCTTC.

The genes are TRBV2 and TRBJ2-7, with a tentative D call TRBD2 (6 bases). The CDR3 has 13 amino acids. Trimming removed 5 bases from V and 4 bases from J, with 12 bases in between. The germline CDR1 and CDR2 sequences are SNHLY and FYNNEI. CDR3 in DNA: TGTGCCAGCAGTTGGAGGGAGCTATACGAGCAGTACTTC. This gives the protein CASSWRELYEQYF.

V usage is TRBV6-1 and J usage is TRBJ2-3; TRBD1 aligns across 7 bases. Per the germline V gene, CDR1 is MNHNS and CDR2 is SASEGT. V gave up 6 bases and J gave up 3 bases; unmatched junction bases: 9. This CDR3 comprises 15 residues. The CDR3 loop is CASSGRQGSTDTQYF. In DNA, the CDR3 is TGTGCCAGCAGCGGCCGACAGGGATCTACAGATACGCAGTATTTT.

This CDR3 is CASGLYQGGGGELFF. CDR3 DNA: TGTGCTAGTGGTTTGTACCAGGGAGGCGGCGGGGAGCTGTTTTTT. The chain recombines TRBV12-5 with TRBJ2-2; a weak D match, TRBD2 (6 bases). Germline V gene data show CDR1 as LGHNT and CDR2 as FRNRAP. The CDR3 extends over 15 amino acids. The V and J ends lost 2 bases and 7 bases respectively, with 14 bases between them. The whole variable domain, remainder taken from reference TRBV12-5 and TRBJ2-2, is DARVTQTPRHKVTEMGQEVTMRCQPILGHNTVFWYRQTMMQGLELLAYFRNRAPLDDSGMPKDRFSAEMPDATLATLKIQPSEPRDSAVYFCASGLYQGGGGELFFGEGSRLTVL.

This chain joins TRBV6-5 and TRBJ1-5; D perhaps matches TRBD1 (5 bases). The germline V gene has CDR1 MNHEY and CDR2 SVGAGI. V lost 6 bases to trimming and J lost 10 bases, with 22 bases between them. The CDR3 covers 15 residues. The CDR3 DNA sequence: TGTGCCAGCAGGCCCTCGGGGGGGGACGACCGACCCCAGCATTTT. Translated: CASRPSGGDDRPQHF.